The next 14 T cell receptor beta chains were all read from a single sample in a study of blood T cell repertoires in COVID-19. TCRdb's table, derived via immunoSEQ multiplex PCR, lists solely in-frame clones and lacks some. The sample lists about 230,000 clones, 80% to 90% occurring once. The sample comprised peripheral blood. These receptors originate from a man between 45 and 60 years old with COVID-19, enrolled during active disease.

This clone was seen a few times. This rearrangement joins TRBV19 to TRBJ1-2; 10 bases match TRBD1. There are 16 residues in the CDR3. Germline assignment: CDR1 LNHDA and CDR2 SQIVND (reference sequence). V gave up 6 bases and J gave up 4 bases; unmatched junction bases: 11. CDR3 sequence reads: CASSLPGTGASYGYTF. The CDR3 DNA sequence: TGTGCCAGTAGCCTCCCCGGGACAGGGGCCAGCTATGGCTACACCTTC.

The chain couples TRBV7-3 to TRBJ2-7, with D possibly TRBD1 on 5 matching bases. Germline V gene data show CDR1 as SGHTA and CDR2 as FQGTGA. V lost 1 base to trimming and J lost 0 bases, with 10 bases between them. The CDR3 length is 15 residues. In nucleotides, the CDR3 is TGTGCCAGCAGCTTAATGCAGGGCTACTCCTACGAGCAGTACTTC. It codes for CASSLMQGYSYEQYF.

This clone was counted between two and nine times. The gene calls are TRBV19 and TRBJ2-1; 9 nucleotides line up with TRBD2. The germline CDR1 and CDR2 sequences are LNHDA and SQIVND (reference sequence). The CDR3 extends over 15 amino acids. Trimming removed 10 bases from V and 5 bases from J; junction bases left unmatched: 12. CDR3 sequence: CATWETSGPHNEQFF. As DNA, the CDR3 is TGTGCCACTTGGGAGACTAGCGGTCCCCACAATGAGCAGTTCTTC.

This rearrangement joins TRBV2 to TRBJ1-6; 7 nucleotides align to TRBD1. The J segment lost 5 bases and the V segment lost 6 bases, leaving 7 bases of the junction unmatched. Germline CDR1 SNHLY, CDR2 FYNNEI. The CDR3 has 15 amino acids. CDR3 coding DNA: TGTGCCAGCAGAGCGGACAGGAAAAATAATTCACCCCTCCACTTT. Encoded protein: CASRADRKNNSPLHF.

This sequence joins TRBV7-8 and TRBJ1-1; 7 positions agree with TRBD1. CDR1 and CDR2 (germline): SGHVS, FQNEAQ. Trimming cost V 5 bases and J 5 bases; bases outside gene matches: 17. This CDR3 contains 17 residues. The CDR3 region is CASSTRTGLVVRTEAFF. Written as DNA, the CDR3 is TGTGCCAGCAGCACCCGGACAGGATTGGTGGTTCGGACTGAAGCTTTCTTT.

The genes are TRBV2 and TRBJ2-1; TRBD2 agrees at 11 bases. J lost 4 bases, V lost 2 bases, and 10 bases had no gene match. This CDR3 is 18 amino acids long. Germline CDR1 SNHLY, CDR2 FYNNEI. This CDR3 reads CASSELVAGGPKYNEQFF. The CDR3 region has the DNA TGTGCCAGCAGTGAATTGGTAGCGGGGGGGCCCAAGTACAATGAGCAGTTCTTC.

The CDR3 spells CASSYLGSDNEQFF. The DNA of the CDR3 is TGTGCCAGTAGCTATCTAGGGAGCGACAATGAGCAGTTCTTC. The V and J genes are TRBV19 and TRBJ2-1; TRBD2 might be the D (5 bases). The germline gives CDR1 LNHDA, CDR2 SQIVND (reference sequence). The CDR3 consists of 14 residues. V was cut by 6 bases and J by 5 bases, with 14 bases left in between.

The rearrangement uses TRBV6-4 and TRBJ2-7; 9 nucleotides agree with TRBD1. Losses at the gene ends were 0 bases for V and 6 bases for J; bases not matched to a gene: 0. Germline-derived CDR1 and CDR2 are MRHNA and SNTAGT. This CDR3 is built from 13 residues. CDR3 sequence: CASSDSDRGEQYF. Here the CDR3 DNA reads TGTGCCAGCAGTGACTCGGACAGGGGCGAGCAGTACTTC.

V is TRBV10-3 and J is TRBJ1-5; TRBD1 might be the D (6 bases). This CDR3 has 14 residues. Trimming took 4 bases from V and 3 from J, leaving 10 bases between them. Germline-derived CDR1 and CDR2 are ENHRY and SYGVKD. CDR3 loop: CAISVGGDNQPQHF. CDR3 nucleotides: TGTGCCATCAGTGTAGGGGGGGACAATCAGCCCCAGCATTTT.

This chain joins TRBV7-9 and TRBJ1-2, with D possibly being TRBD1 (6 bases). The V gene's germline CDR1 is SEHNR and CDR2 FQNEAQ (reference sequence). Trimming took 5 bases from V and 0 from J, leaving 13 bases between them. The CDR3 consists of 15 residues. The CDR3 DNA reads TGTGCCAGCAGCCAGGGGACAAAACCTAACTATGGCTACACCTTC. Translated, it gives CASSQGTKPNYGYTF.

V and J are TRBV27 and TRBJ1-6, with 7 bases lining up with TRBD1. V was clipped by 0 bases and J by 7 bases; unmatched bases: 9. Germline V gene lookup returns CDR1 MNHEY and CDR2 SMNVEV (reference sequence). The length of the CDR3 is 17 residues. CDR3 in DNA: TGTGCCAGCAGTTTATCCTCCCACAGGGGAGTGAATTCACCCCTCCACTTT. This translates into CASSLSSHRGVNSPLHF.

The chain carries TRBV7-3 and TRBJ2-1, with 11 nucleotides matching TRBD2. In germline, CDR1 is SGHTA, CDR2 FQGTGA. There are 18 residues in the CDR3. J gave up 4 bases and V 2 bases, and 10 bases lay outside the gene matches. DNA for the CDR3: TGTGCCAGCAGCTTAGGGAGAAAAACTAGCGGGAGTTACAATGAGCAGTTCTTC. It yields the protein CASSLGRKTSGSYNEQFF.

The J gene is TRBJ2-1, the V gene TRBV5-1, with 7 positions matching TRBD2. The CDR3 contains 16 residues. V lost 4 bases to trimming and J lost 3 bases; unmatched junction nucleotides: 10. CDR1 is SGHRS and CDR2 is YFSETQ in the germline V gene. CDR3 protein: CASSIPSSGDYNEQFF. In nucleotides, the CDR3 is TGCGCCAGCAGCATCCCCTCAAGCGGGGACTACAATGAGCAGTTCTTC.

The chain has TRBV30 and TRBJ1-4; no reliable D call. Deletions cut 2 bases from V and 5 bases from J, with 6 bases between. Germline V gene data show CDR1 as GTSNPN and CDR2 as SVGIG (reference sequence). The length of the CDR3 is 12 residues. Here the CDR3 DNA reads TGTGCCTGGAGTCCTTTGAATGAAAAACTGTTTTTT. Translating it yields CAWSPLNEKLFF.